These 28 T cell receptor beta chains came from one sample sequenced in a study of T cell responses to AZD1222 COVID-19 vaccine. Assay used: immunoSEQ multiplex PCR; TCRdb lists only in-frame clones, some missing. The sample has some 170,000 clones, roughly nine tenths seen once. Here the sequenced sample was peripheral blood, taken on day 0 of AZD1222 vaccination. All receptors come from an adult in good health.

The chain carries TRBV5-5 and TRBJ1-2, with TRBD1 identical over 9 bases. The J segment lost 7 bases and the V segment lost 4 bases, leaving 11 bases of the junction unmatched. The length of the CDR3 is 15 residues. The germline V gene has CDR1 SGHKS and CDR2 YYEKEE (reference sequence). DNA of the CDR3: TGTGCCAGCAGCCCCAGGGACAGGGCGGTATCTGGCTACACCTTC. It translates to CASSPRDRAVSGYTF.

A word on this clone: Other DNA sequences within the sample encode an identical CDR3. The chain employs TRBV7-9 and TRBJ1-3; unclear D gene. The germline V and J ends were trimmed by 2 bases and 3 bases, with 8 bases remaining between them. Germline assignment: CDR1 SEHNR and CDR2 FQNEAQ (reference sequence). There are 14 residues in the CDR3. Here the CDR3 reads CASSLSGSGNTIYF. CDR3 bases: TGTGCCAGCAGCTTAAGCGGGAGTGGAAACACCATATATTTT.

The chain has TRBV10-1 and TRBJ1-5, with 8 bases that match TRBD1. The germline CDR1 and CDR2 sequences are WNHNN and SYGVQD (reference sequence). Germline trimming cut 3 bases from V and 12 bases from J; bases unmatched to any gene: 13. CDR3 length equals 15 residues. The CDR3 is CASSERTGPRRLQHF. The CDR3 DNA follows: TGCGCCAGCAGTGAAAGGACAGGGCCCCGTCGGCTCCAGCATTTT.

The chain employs TRBV3-1 (or the pseudogene TRBV3-2) and TRBJ1-6; no clear D. V was cut by 4 bases and J by 9 bases, with 19 bases left in between. Per the germline V gene, CDR1 is LGHDT and CDR2 is YNNKEL (reference sequence). The CDR3 runs 16 residues. The CDR3 region is CASSLDPGTVASPLHF. CDR3 in DNA: TGTGCCAGCAGCCTAGATCCTGGCACAGTCGCTTCACCCCTCCACTTT.

The rearrangement uses TRBV6-4 and TRBJ1-1; D unclear. The CDR3 is made up of 13 amino acids. CDR1 is MRHNA and CDR2 is SNTAGT in the germline V gene. V lost 5 bases to trimming and J lost 0 bases, with 7 bases between them. In DNA form, the CDR3 reads TGTGCCAGCAGTTTTGACGTGAACACTGAAGCTTTCTTT. The encoded protein is CASSFDVNTEAFF.

This chain joins TRBV10-1 and TRBJ2-7, with D possibly TRBD1 on 6 matching bases. The V gene's germline CDR1 is WNHNN and CDR2 SYGVQD (reference sequence). V was clipped by 6 bases and J by 4 bases, with 19 bases between them. The length of the CDR3 is 15 residues. The CDR3 sequence is CASSYGLGTSYEQYF. The CDR3 region has the DNA TGCGCCAGCAGCTACGGGTTGGGGACATCTTACGAGCAGTACTTC.

The rearrangement joins TRBV2 to TRBJ1-2, with D perhaps matching TRBD1 (5 bases). V lost 6 bases and J lost 2, with 10 bases in between. The CDR3 loop spans 13 amino acids. The germline V gene has CDR1 SNHLY and CDR2 FYNNEI. Here the CDR3 reads CASSTTANYGYTF. The DNA for the CDR3 is TGTGCCAGCAGCACGACAGCCAACTATGGCTACACCTTC.

This chain connects TRBV5-1 to TRBJ2-1; maybe TRBD2 (6 bases). The V gene's germline CDR1 is SGHRS and CDR2 YFSETQ. The length of the CDR3 is 14 residues. Trimming took 4 bases from V and 2 from J, leaving 10 bases between them. The CDR3 DNA is TGCGCCAGCAGCCCTCGGGGGACCTACAATGAGCAGTTCTTC. This gives the protein CASSPRGTYNEQFF.

This clone is a singleton in its sample. V usage is TRBV3-1 (or the pseudogene TRBV3-2) and J usage is TRBJ2-5; TRBD1 matches 8 bases. This CDR3 is built from 14 residues. From germline, CDR1 is LGHDT and CDR2 YNNKEL (reference sequence). Losses at the gene ends were 1 base for V and 6 bases for J; bases not matched to a gene: 4. The CDR3 nucleotides are TGTGCCAGCAGCCAAGGGACAGGGTGGCAGACCCAGTACTTC. It codes for CASSQGTGWQTQYF.

The V gene is TRBV6-5, the J gene TRBJ1-2, with 9 bases that match TRBD1. This CDR3 has 14 amino acids. The V and J ends lost 6 bases and 0 bases, in that order; junction bases with no gene match: 2. Germline V gene lookup returns CDR1 MNHEY and CDR2 SVGAGI. The CDR3, as DNA: TGTGCCAGCAGGGGGACAGGGTCTAACTATGGCTACACCTTC. Protein product: CASRGTGSNYGYTF.

The rearrangement links TRBV7-2 to TRBJ2-7; 7 bases fit TRBD1. Germline values: CDR1 SGHTA, CDR2 FQGNSA. V trimming: 5 bases; J trimming: 4 bases; junction bases outside the gene matches: 8. The CDR3 sequence is 14 residues long. The CDR3 DNA follows: TGTGCCAGCAGCCACGCCGGGACAGTATACGAGCAGTACTTC. Protein: CASSHAGTVYEQYF.

The chain recombines TRBV2 with TRBJ2-6; the D is unclear. This CDR3 has 19 amino acids. The V end was cut by 2 bases, the J end by 0 bases, with 17 bases between. Germline CDR1 and CDR2: SNHLY and FYNNEI. DNA for the CDR3: TGTGCCAGCAGTGAATTTTTATTGGCCGGGCTCTCTGGGGCCAACGTCCTGACTTTC. Residues: CASSEFLLAGLSGANVLTF.

The chain couples TRBV4-3 to TRBJ2-2, with D perhaps matching TRBD2 (6 bases). V was clipped by 3 bases and J by 1 base, with 12 bases between them. The CDR3 consists of 16 residues. The V gene's germline CDR1 is LGHNA and CDR2 YSLEER. CDR3 DNA: TGCGCCAGCAGCCACGGAGGGTCTCAGAACACCGGGGAGCTGTTTTTT. This sequence encodes CASSHGGSQNTGELFF.

J is TRBJ2-4 and V is TRBV5-8, with D possibly TRBD2 on 5 matching bases. This CDR3 comprises 14 residues. Deletions cut 4 bases from V and 2 bases from J, with 10 bases between. From germline, CDR1 is SGHTS and CDR2 YDEGEE. Here the CDR3 DNA reads TGTGCCAGCAGCCCTCGAGGGCCCAAAAACATTCAGTACTTC. It encodes CASSPRGPKNIQYF.

The chain carries TRBV28 and TRBJ1-4; no firm D call. This CDR3 spans 12 amino acids. CDR1 and CDR2 (germline): MDHEN, SYDVKM. V gave up 6 bases and J gave up 4 bases, with 6 bases separating them. Here the CDR3 DNA reads TGTGCCAGCAGGGTCGGTAATGAAAAACTGTTTTTT. It specifies CASRVGNEKLFF.

The chain employs TRBV13 and TRBJ1-1; tentative D call: TRBD1 (5 bases). Germline V gives CDR1 PRHDT, CDR2 FYEKMQ (reference sequence). This CDR3 has 16 residues. Trimming took 2 bases from V and 5 from J, leaving 18 bases between them. The DNA of the CDR3 is TGTGCCAGCAGCTTAACTCGGGGACCGCGGACAACTGAAGCTTTCTTT. This sequence encodes CASSLTRGPRTTEAFF.

The V and J genes are TRBV6-5 and TRBJ1-2; D unclear. V dropped 6 bases and J dropped 2 bases, with 13 bases sitting between them. This CDR3 is 14 amino acids long. Germline loops: CDR1 MNHEY, CDR2 SVGAGI. The CDR3 region has the DNA TGTGCCAGCAGGCTAGCGACTGAGAACTATGGCTACACCTTC. This gives the protein CASRLATENYGYTF.

The V and J genes are TRBV18 and TRBJ1-1; D remains unclear. Germline CDR1 reads KGHSH; CDR2 reads LQKENI. The CDR3 totals 14 residues. The V gene lost 6 bases and the J gene lost 0 bases, with 11 bases spanning the gap. The CDR3 DNA follows: TGTGCCAGCTCCCCTGCCTATATGAACACTGAAGCTTTCTTT. Amino acid sequence: CASSPAYMNTEAFF.

This chain connects TRBV29-1 to TRBJ2-2; D not certain. In germline, CDR1 is SQVTM, CDR2 ANQGSEA. This CDR3 is 12 amino acids long. Trimming took off 6 bases at V and 6 bases at J, with 11 bases between the two ends. The CDR3: CSVRSASGELFF. Written as DNA, the CDR3 is TGCAGCGTGAGGTCCGCGTCCGGGGAGCTGTTTTTT.

The chain employs TRBV27 and TRBJ1-1, with D perhaps TRBD1 (5 bases). Germline loops: CDR1 MNHEY, CDR2 SMNVEV (reference sequence). The CDR3 spans 14 residues. Trimming shortened V by 6 bases and J by 0 bases, and 11 bases separated the two germline ends. The CDR3 bases are TGTGCCAGCAGGATGACAGTCTTGAACACTGAAGCTTTCTTT. Protein sequence: CASRMTVLNTEAFF.

This clone was detected only a few times. The chain couples TRBV9 to TRBJ1-1; D perhaps matches TRBD1 (6 bases). The CDR3 runs to 14 residues. Germline lookup yields CDR1 SGDLS and CDR2 YYNGEE. V lost 3 bases and J lost 1, with 10 bases in between. The CDR3 nucleotides are TGTGCCAGCAGCGACGGGACAACGAACACTGAAGCTTTCTTT. Protein product: CASSDGTTNTEAFF.

V and J are TRBV6-5 and TRBJ1-2; a weak D match, TRBD1 (5 bases). The CDR3 is 15 amino acids. V lost 0 bases to trimming and J lost 1 base, with 9 bases between them. Germline V lookup: CDR1 MNHEY, CDR2 SVGAGI. CDR3 DNA sequence: TGTGCCAGCAGTTACTCCTCCAGGGATAACTATGGCTACACCTTC. Translated: CASSYSSRDNYGYTF.

Here the CDR3 DNA reads TGTGCCAGCAGCCAAGAACAGATGGGTCGGTCTTTCTTT. As protein: CASSQEQMGRSFF. This sequence joins TRBV3-1 (or the pseudogene TRBV3-2) and TRBJ1-1; the D is unclear. V was shortened by 0 bases and J by 12 bases, with 14 bases between the two germline ends. Looked up from germline, CDR1 is LGHDT and CDR2 is YNNKEL (reference sequence). The CDR3 loop spans 13 amino acids.

The chain joins TRBV2 to TRBJ2-7; 7 bases are shared with TRBD1. Germline V gene data show CDR1 as SNHLY and CDR2 as FYNNEI. CDR3 length: 13 residues. The V and J ends lost 2 bases and 7 bases, in that order; junction bases with no gene match: 5. The CDR3 protein is CASSEQGVGEQYV. The CDR3 bases are TGTGCCAGCAGTGAACAGGGGGTGGGGGAGCAGTACGTC.

The chain has TRBV28 and TRBJ2-5; a possible D gene is TRBD1 (6 bases). The germline V gene encodes CDR1 MDHEN and CDR2 SYDVKM. V lost 2 bases to trimming and J lost 3 bases, with 10 bases between them. The CDR3 contains 14 residues. Here the CDR3 reads CASSLGQREETQYF. DNA of the CDR3: TGTGCCAGCAGTTTAGGACAGAGAGAAGAGACCCAGTACTTC.

CDR3 region: CAGQGAGGGNTIYF. The CDR3, as DNA: TGTGCCGGACAGGGGGCCGGGGGTGGAAACACCATATATTTT. This sequence joins TRBV30 and TRBJ1-3, with TRBD1 matching 11 bases. Per the germline V gene, CDR1 is GTSNPN and CDR2 is SVGIG (reference sequence). This CDR3 spans 14 amino acids. V lost 8 bases and J lost 3; bases outside the gene matches: 6.

A note on this clone: The conserved final phenylalanine or tryptophan is absent from the CDR3, which likely points to a read error. It is unclear where the CDR3 begins or ends on the DNA, so no DNA is shown, and the CDR3 is as TCRdb lists it. The chain carries TRBV20-1 and TRBJ1-1; the table assigns TRBD1, which was not confirmed against the DNA. The CDR3 region is 14 residues in length, termini included. Looked up from germline, CDR1 is DFQATT and CDR2 is SNEGSKA (reference sequence). The CDR3 protein is CSPGAYLGTGPFAL.

This chain joins TRBV11-2 and TRBJ1-2; D gene uncertain. V lost 5 bases and J 2 bases, leaving 9 bases between the germline ends. The CDR3 runs to 13 residues. Germline loops: CDR1 SGHAT, CDR2 FQNNGV. CDR3 in amino acids: CASSPAANYGYTF. CDR3 DNA sequence: TGTGCCAGCAGCCCCGCGGCCAACTATGGCTACACCTTC.